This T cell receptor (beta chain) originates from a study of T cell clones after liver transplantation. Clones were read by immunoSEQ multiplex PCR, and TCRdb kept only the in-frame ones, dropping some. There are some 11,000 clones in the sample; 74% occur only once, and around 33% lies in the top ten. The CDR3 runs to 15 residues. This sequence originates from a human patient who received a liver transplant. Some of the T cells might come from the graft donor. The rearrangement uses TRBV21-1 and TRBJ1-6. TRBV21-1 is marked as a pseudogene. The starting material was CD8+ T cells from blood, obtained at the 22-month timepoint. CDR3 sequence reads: CASSKGRLLGAPLHF. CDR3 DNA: TGTGCCAGCAGCAAAGGGCGCCTCCTTGGGGCACCCCTCCACTTT.